The 20 T cell receptor beta chains listed next were all sequenced from one sample in a study of cytomegalovirus exposure and HLA in healthy donors. Assay: immunoSEQ multiplex PCR; the TCRdb copy retains only in-frame clones and omits some. The data show about 250,000 clones, more than 85% seen once. The sample consisted of PBMCs. Receptors were obtained from a man in his late teens or twenties in good health and CMV-seropositive.

V and J are TRBV5-4 and TRBJ1-1; a weak D match, TRBD1 (5 bases). Between the trimmed V and J ends, which lost 5 bases and 0 bases, there was a span of 23 bases. Germline CDR1 and CDR2: SGHNT and YYREEE (reference sequence). The CDR3 contains 18 residues. The chain's CDR3 is CASSLVGVPVRMNTEAFF. CDR3 bases: TGTGCCAGCAGTCTGGTAGGGGTTCCCGTTAGAATGAACACTGAAGCTTTCTTT.

The chain couples TRBV5-1 to TRBJ1-1; 7 nucleotides align to TRBD1. The CDR3 is 16 amino acids. J lost 0 bases, V lost 0 bases, and 5 bases had no gene match. The germline V gene has CDR1 SGHRS and CDR2 YFSETQ. CDR3 DNA: TGCGCCAGCAGCTTGGGGGGACAGCGCATGAACACTGAAGCTTTCTTT. As protein: CASSLGGQRMNTEAFF.

The chain is built from TRBV5-6 and TRBJ2-2; the match to TRBD2 covers 7 bases. Trimming removed 2 bases from V and 6 bases from J; junction bases left unmatched: 4. CDR1 is SGHDT, CDR2 YYEEEE, per germline. The CDR3 is 14 amino acids. This CDR3 reads CASSFGLGPGELFF. CDR3 coding DNA: TGTGCCAGCAGCTTTGGACTAGGCCCCGGGGAGCTGTTTTTT.

V is TRBV27 and J is TRBJ2-3; D might be TRBD2 (5 bases). The V and J ends lost 5 bases and 2 bases respectively, with 11 bases between them. This CDR3 has 14 residues. Germline V gene lookup returns CDR1 MNHEY and CDR2 SMNVEV (reference sequence). The CDR3 nucleotides are TGTGCCAGCAGTACTCTAGCAGCCACAGATACGCAGTATTTT. It is translated as CASSTLAATDTQYF.

This clone was seen once. This chain links TRBV4-1 with TRBJ2-3; TRBD2 aligns across 12 bases. CDR1 is MGHRA and CDR2 is YSYEKL in the germline V gene. The CDR3 runs to 15 residues. V trimming: 5 bases; J trimming: 7 bases; junction bases outside the gene matches: 7. DNA for the CDR3: TGCGCCAGCAGCAGACTAGCGGGAGAACGAAATACGCAGTATTTT. Its protein is CASSRLAGERNTQYF.

The V gene is TRBV7-6, the J gene TRBJ2-7; TRBD2 aligns across 13 bases. The J segment lost 4 bases and the V segment lost 6 bases, leaving 6 bases of the junction unmatched. Germline assignment: CDR1 SGHVS and CDR2 FNYEAQ. The length of the CDR3 is 15 residues. The CDR3 DNA reads TGTGCCAGCAGTTTTGGACTAGCGGGAGTATACGAGCAGTACTTC. This encodes CASSFGLAGVYEQYF. Based on the CDR3 plus reference TRBV7-6 and TRBJ2-7, the full variable domain is GAGVSQSPRYKVTKRGQDVALRCDPISGHVSLYWYRQALGQGPEFLTYFNYEAQQDKSGLPNDRFSAERPEGSISTLTIQRTEQRDSAMYRCASSFGLAGVYEQYFGPGTRLTVT.

V and J are TRBV5-5 and TRBJ2-2; D perhaps matches TRBD2 (5 bases). With 4 bases removed from V and 6 bases from J, the gap between germline ends came to 13 bases. Germline values: CDR1 SGHKS, CDR2 YYEKEE (reference sequence). The CDR3 has 14 residues. CDR3 coding DNA: TGTGCCAGCAGCCTGGCGAGGGAATCCGGGGAGCTGTTTTTT. This codes for CASSLARESGELFF.

This chain connects TRBV5-6 to TRBJ1-2; possibly TRBD1 for D (5 bases). The CDR3 is 17 amino acids. In germline, CDR1 is SGHDT, CDR2 YYEEEE. V lost 4 bases, J lost 5 bases, and 24 bases lay in between. The CDR3: CASSRGAGRRKGYGYTF. In DNA form, the CDR3 reads TGTGCCAGCAGCCGAGGAGCAGGGAGGAGGAAAGGATATGGCTACACCTTC.

This chain uses TRBV10-1 with TRBJ2-3; 7 bases are shared with TRBD1. V shed 4 bases, J shed 10 bases, and the junction held 11 bases outside the gene matches. This CDR3 is 14 amino acids long. Germline loops: CDR1 WNHNN, CDR2 SYGVQD (reference sequence). Here the CDR3 DNA reads TGCGCCAGCAGTGCGAGTACGACAGGGAGCGCGCAGTATTTT. It translates to CASSASTTGSAQYF.

This chain uses TRBV5-1 with TRBJ2-2, with 7 nucleotides matching TRBD2. The CDR3 is 15 amino acids. Unmatched junction bases numbered 3, after V lost 0 bases and J lost 4 bases. Germline-derived CDR1 and CDR2 are SGHRS and YFSETQ. As DNA, the CDR3 is TGCGCCAGCAGCTTGGCACCTAGCGGCACCGGGGAGCTGTTTTTT. It specifies CASSLAPSGTGELFF.

The rearrangement links TRBV9 to TRBJ2-1; perhaps TRBD2 as D (5 bases). The CDR3 consists of 12 residues. CDR1 and CDR2 from the germline V gene are SGDLS and YYNGEE. Trimming took off 4 bases at V and 5 bases at J, with 7 bases between the two ends. DNA for the CDR3: TGTGCCAGCAGCCCCGGGGACAATGAGCAGTTCTTC. Protein: CASSPGDNEQFF.

This clone turned up a few times. The chain combines TRBV2 with TRBJ2-3; TRBD2 matches 9 bases. Germline-derived CDR1 and CDR2 are SNHLY and FYNNEI. The CDR3 is 13 amino acids. With V trimmed by 1 base and J by 11 bases, 4 bases remained unmatched. CDR3 sequence: CASSEVAGARQYF. CDR3 nucleotide sequence: TGTGCCAGCAGTGAAGTAGCGGGAGCCCGGCAGTATTTT.

The rearrangement links TRBV5-1 to TRBJ1-5; 8 bases map to TRBD1. V shed 7 bases, J shed 2 bases, and the junction held 17 bases outside the gene matches. The CDR3 is 18 amino acids. Germline V gives CDR1 SGHRS, CDR2 YFSETQ. CDR3 nucleotides: TGCGCCAGCCCCCCCCGACAGGGGCCCCATCAGGGCAATCAGCCCCAGCATTTT. This encodes CASPPRQGPHQGNQPQHF.

The V call is TRBV19, the J call TRBJ1-1; D possibly corresponds to TRBD1 (6 bases). Germline V gene sequence: CDR1 LNHDA, CDR2 SQIVND (reference sequence). The CDR3 is made up of 15 amino acids. Trimming removed 6 bases from V and 4 bases from J, with 18 bases in between. CDR3 bases: TGTGCCAGTAGAAGGGGGACAAGAGGTTCCACTGAAGCTTTCTTT. Protein: CASRRGTRGSTEAFF.

The V call is TRBV5-6, the J call TRBJ2-1; no definite D call. The CDR3 sequence is 13 residues long. Trimming stripped 1 base from V and 10 bases from J, with 12 bases between. Germline V gives CDR1 SGHDT, CDR2 YYEEEE. The CDR3 DNA is TGTGCCAGCAGCTTGAGATGGGTCGGGGAGCAGTTCTTC. Its translation is CASSLRWVGEQFF.

The J gene is TRBJ2-1, the V gene TRBV4-2; 11 bases agree with TRBD2. This CDR3 comprises 19 residues. Germline assignment: CDR1 LGHNA and CDR2 YNFKEQ. J lost 6 bases, V lost 1 base, and 14 bases had no gene match. The CDR3 bases are TGTGCCAGCAGCCAAGGGGCCAACTTAGCGGGAGGGCCTGGCAATGAGCAGTTCTTC. Residues: CASSQGANLAGGPGNEQFF.

The gene calls are TRBV6-5 and TRBJ1-1; D gene ambiguous. V lost 2 bases and J lost 0, with 7 bases in between. Germline assignment: CDR1 MNHEY and CDR2 SVGAGI. The CDR3 spans 14 residues. The CDR3 spells CASSYQYMNTEAFF. The CDR3 DNA is TGTGCCAGCAGTTACCAGTACATGAACACTGAAGCTTTCTTT.

The chain employs TRBV29-1 and TRBJ2-2; D possibly matches TRBD1 or TRBD2 (5 bases each). Germline CDR1 SQVTM, CDR2 ANQGSEA. Trimming shortened V by 1 base and J by 5 bases, and 5 bases separated the two germline ends. The CDR3 consists of 12 residues. CDR3 coding DNA: TGCAGCGTTGAAGGGGGGACCGGGGAGCTGTTTTTT. Its translation: CSVEGGTGELFF.

The V and J genes are TRBV6-1 and TRBJ2-7; no reliable D call. The germline V and J ends were trimmed by 3 bases and 4 bases, with 13 bases remaining between them. Per the germline V gene, CDR1 is MNHNS and CDR2 is SASEGT. This CDR3 has 14 amino acids. CDR3 in amino acids: CASSEPLQRYEQYF. CDR3 nucleotides: TGTGCCAGCAGTGAGCCCTTGCAGCGTTACGAGCAGTACTTC.

This rearrangement joins TRBV7-6 to TRBJ2-7; a weak D match, TRBD2 (6 bases). The ends were cut back, 0 bases at V and 7 bases at J, with 10 bases in the middle. The CDR3 covers 13 residues. CDR1 is SGHVS, CDR2 FNYEAQ, per germline. The CDR3 bases are TGTGCCAGCAGCTTAGCTGGTCTAGCGGAGCAGTACTTC. Protein sequence: CASSLAGLAEQYF.